This paragraph covers one TCR beta chain sequence. What it binds is not known. Some clones are missing from TCRdb's copy, which holds only in-frame ones; the method was immunoSEQ multiplex PCR. This table has around 10,000 clones, roughly 94% appearing once. V lost 6 bases and J lost 9; bases outside the gene matches: 6. Germline V gives CDR1 MNHNY, CDR2 SVGAGI (reference sequence). The CDR3 consists of 13 residues. The sample comes from a study of T cells in tuberculosis. Study-wide context: In South Africa, adults with active tuberculosis were compared with IGRA-negative and latently infected IGRA-positive adolescents.

The study's findings and limits: Smaller distances to GMM-specific TCRs suggested their expansion in active tuberculosis.

The source of this sequence is an adult with tuberculosis. The chain combines TRBV6-6 with TRBJ2-1; 9 bases align to TRBD2. Sequencing was done on a sample of PBMCs. The CDR3 nucleotides are TGTGCCAGCAGCAGCCTAGCGGGGAGTGAGCAGTTCTTC. Residues: CASSSLAGSEQFF.